This entry describes one T cell receptor (beta chain). What it binds is not known. This CDR3 is built from 15 residues. Looked up from germline, CDR1 is SGHTA and CDR2 is FQGNSA. The V end was cut by 5 bases, the J end by 0 bases, with 8 bases between. This sample was included in a study of T cell responses to AZD1222 COVID-19 vaccine. Points from the study as a whole: Variant regions that are unmutated are reportedly the target of nearly half of spike-specific TCRs.

Generated by immunoSEQ multiplex PCR, the TCRdb table keeps only in-frame clones and is missing some. The sample lists 130,000 or so clones, about 93% occurring once. The rearrangement uses TRBV7-2 and TRBJ2-6; D gene ambiguous. The sequencing used peripheral blood, collected 28 days after the second AZD1222 dose. The clonotype comes from an adult who received the AZD1222 COVID-19 vaccine. CDR3 amino acids: CASSLARSGANVLTF. CDR3 nucleotides: TGTGCCAGCAGCCTCGCGCGCTCTGGGGCCAACGTCCTGACTTTC.